The table lists the clone carrying this T cell receptor beta chain with many counts. Its target is unknown. V gave up 5 bases and J gave up 4 bases, with 16 bases separating them. The CDR3 totals 14 residues. Per the germline V gene, CDR1 is DFQATT and CDR2 is SNEGSKA (reference sequence). These data come from a study of CD8 T cells in ankylosing spondylitis. Study conclusions and caveats: Made up of about eight highly homologous variants, a TCR beta motif appeared characteristic of ankylosing spondylitis blood.

TCRdb redid the calling of the 5' RACE reads with MiXCR, one entry per CDR3 protein. The sample lists tens of thousands of distinct CDR3 sequences, roughly 9.6% seen once, with approximately 1.4% in the top ten. This TCR came from a male donor with ankylosing spondylitis or in good health (not recorded which). Material for sequencing was blood, either unsorted or a sorted T cell fraction (not recorded which). This chain joins TRBV20-1 and TRBJ2-3, with D perhaps matching TRBD1 (6 bases). The chain's CDR3 is CSASLQGFPDTQYF. The CDR3 DNA reads TGCAGTGCTTCCTTACAGGGTTTCCCAGATACGCAGTATTTT.